This T cell receptor beta chain was captured by sequencing in a study of identifying expanded T cells in peripheral blood. Findings and limits, study-wide: Over around two and four weeks, about 15 and 19 clones changed, versus around 1.3 between replicates. Variance in clone template counts between roughly two-week samples significantly increased with total template count across all healthy donors.

CDR1 and CDR2 from the germline V gene are SGHTA and FQGNSA. The CDR3 is 13 residues long. Trimming stripped 1 base from V and 11 bases from J, with 14 bases between. Note on this clone: Its specificity is not known.

TCRdb's copy holds only in-frame clones and misses some; the assay was immunoSEQ multiplex PCR. The data show around 81,000 clones, with approximately 84% seen just once and 4% to 5.5% held by the top ten. Collection occurred without any documented infections or immune events in donors. This sequence was found in a person between 18 and 75 years old in good health. The chain combines TRBV7-2 with TRBJ1-1, with D hard to call. Sequencing was performed on blood. CDR3 in amino acids: CASSLDTARRAFF. The DNA for the CDR3 is TGTGCCAGCAGCTTAGACACCGCCCGAAGGGCTTTCTTT.